This T cell receptor beta chain was observed in a study of blood T cell repertoires in COVID-19. About the research overall: PBMCs, B-cell-depleted T cells, or T cells provided the cDNA or gDNA that made up the material.

Germline CDR1 is MNHNS and CDR2 is SASEGT. This CDR3 is built from 14 residues. Trimming left V 1 base short and J 3 bases short, with 9 bases between. The protocol was immunoSEQ multiplex PCR, while the TCRdb copy is restricted to in-frame clones and leaves out a portion. The sample lists about 130,000 clones, approximately 80% occurring once. Material for sequencing was peripheral blood. This TCR was sampled from a woman aged 60-75 years with acute or convalescent COVID-19. The rearrangement uses TRBV6-1 and TRBJ1-2; no clear D gene. CDR3 DNA sequence: TGTGCCAGCAGTGAAGGGGCTCACGACTATGGCTACACCTTC. Protein: CASSEGAHDYGYTF.